This T cell receptor (beta chain) was documented in a study of blood T cell repertoires in COVID-19. Study as a whole: Donors in the United States, Italy and Spain gave samples during acute or convalescent COVID-19. T cells, B-cell-depleted T cells, or PBMCs supplied cDNA or gDNA.

The CDR3 sequence is 13 residues long. Germline loops: CDR1 MNHEY, CDR2 SMNVEV (reference sequence). Original handling: Amplifying reference gene primers gave estimates of nucleated cell counts. Profiled with immunoSEQ multiplex PCR; TCRdb holds only in-frame clones, not every one. V and J calls and clone size come straight from that table; D and trimming were deduced from the DNA. The sample contains about 38,000 clones, around 85% of which appear only once. This chain links TRBV27 with TRBJ2-3; tentatively, D is TRBD1 (6 bases). Sequences were obtained from peripheral blood. The receptor was isolated from a man in his fifties or sixties with active COVID-19. The CDR3 DNA reads TGTGTGCTAGGCGACAGGTACACAGATACGCAGTATTTT. Translated, it gives CVLGDRYTDTQYF.